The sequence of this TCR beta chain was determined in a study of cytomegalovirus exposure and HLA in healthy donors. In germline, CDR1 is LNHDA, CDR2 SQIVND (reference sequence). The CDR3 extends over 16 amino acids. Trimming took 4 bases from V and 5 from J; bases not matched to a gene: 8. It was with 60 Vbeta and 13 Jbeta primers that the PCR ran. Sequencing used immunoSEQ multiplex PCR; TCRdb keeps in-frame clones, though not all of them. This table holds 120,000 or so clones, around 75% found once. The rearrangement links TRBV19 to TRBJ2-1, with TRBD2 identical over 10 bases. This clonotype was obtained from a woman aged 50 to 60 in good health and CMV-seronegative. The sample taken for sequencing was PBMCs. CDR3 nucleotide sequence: TGTGCCAGTAGTAAGAAGCGGGAGGGTACCGACAATGAGCAGTTCTTC. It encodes CASSKKREGTDNEQFF.